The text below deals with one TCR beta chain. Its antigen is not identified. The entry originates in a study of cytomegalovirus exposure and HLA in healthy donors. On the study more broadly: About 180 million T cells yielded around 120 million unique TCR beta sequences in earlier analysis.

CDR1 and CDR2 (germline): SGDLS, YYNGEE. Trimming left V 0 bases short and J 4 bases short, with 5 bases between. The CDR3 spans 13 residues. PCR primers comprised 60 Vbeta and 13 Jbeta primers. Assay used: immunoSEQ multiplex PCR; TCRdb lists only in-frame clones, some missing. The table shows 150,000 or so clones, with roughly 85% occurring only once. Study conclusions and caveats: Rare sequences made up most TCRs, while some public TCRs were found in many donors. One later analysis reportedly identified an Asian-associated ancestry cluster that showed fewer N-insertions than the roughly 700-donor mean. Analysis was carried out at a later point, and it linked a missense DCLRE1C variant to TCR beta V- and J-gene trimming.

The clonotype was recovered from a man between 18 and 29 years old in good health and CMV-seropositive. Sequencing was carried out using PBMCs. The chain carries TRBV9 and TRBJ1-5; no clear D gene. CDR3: CASSVAVNQPQHF. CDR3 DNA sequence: TGTGCCAGCAGCGTAGCCGTAAATCAGCCCCAGCATTTT. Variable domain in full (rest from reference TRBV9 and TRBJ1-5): DSGVTQTPKHLITATGQRVTLRCSPRSGDLSVYWYQQSLDQGLQFLIQYYNGEERAKGNILERFSAQQFPDLHSELNLSSLELGDSALYFCASSVAVNQPQHFGDGTRLSIL.